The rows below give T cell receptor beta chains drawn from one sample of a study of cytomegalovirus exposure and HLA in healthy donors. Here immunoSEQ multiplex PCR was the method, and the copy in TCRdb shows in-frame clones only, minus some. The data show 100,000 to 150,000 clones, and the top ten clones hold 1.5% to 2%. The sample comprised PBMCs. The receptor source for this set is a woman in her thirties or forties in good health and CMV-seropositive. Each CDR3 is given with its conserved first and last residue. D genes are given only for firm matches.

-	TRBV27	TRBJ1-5	TGTGCCAGCAGTTTGTCGGGGAACAATCAGCCCCAGCATTTT	CASSLSGNNQPQHF
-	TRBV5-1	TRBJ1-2	TGCGCCAGCAGCTTGGGGGACACCAACTATGGCTACACCTTC	CASSLGDTNYGYTF
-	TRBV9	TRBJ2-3	TGTGCCAGCAGCGTAGGGGCGGGATCGGGAGATACGCAGTATTTT	CASSVGAGSGDTQYF
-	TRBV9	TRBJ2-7	TGTGCCAGCAGCGTAGATCAGGGATTCTACGAGCAGTACTTC	CASSVDQGFYEQYF
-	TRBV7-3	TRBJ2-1	TGTGCCAGCAGCACCCCTCTGCAGGCAAACTCCTACAATGAGCAGTTCTTC	CASSTPLQANSYNEQFF
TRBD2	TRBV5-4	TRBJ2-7	TGTGCCAGCAGCTTCGAGCGGGAACCTAGCCACGAGCAGTACTTC	CASSFEREPSHEQYF
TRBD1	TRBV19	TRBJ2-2	TGTGCCAGTAAGAGACAGGGAAACACCGGGGAGCTGTTTTTT	CASKRQGNTGELFF
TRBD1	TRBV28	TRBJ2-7	TGTGCCAGCAGGCGGACGCCCGGGACAGCTCTCTCCTACGAGCAGTACTTC	CASRRTPGTALSYEQYF
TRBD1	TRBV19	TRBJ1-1	TGTGCCAGTAGTCTTCCAGGGGGAAGGAGCACTGAAGCTTTCTTT	CASSLPGGRSTEAFF
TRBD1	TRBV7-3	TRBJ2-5	TGTGCCAGCAGCCAGGGCACAGGGGGCAGAGAGACCCAGTACTTC	CASSQGTGGRETQYF
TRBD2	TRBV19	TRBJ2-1	TGTGCCAGTAGCCGAGGTGGGACTAGTAATGAGCAGTTCTTC	CASSRGGTSNEQFF
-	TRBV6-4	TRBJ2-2	TGTGCCAGCAGTGACTCGAGCCCTTTTGAGCGAGGTATGAACACCGGGGAGCTGTTTTTT	CASSDSSPFERGMNTGELFF
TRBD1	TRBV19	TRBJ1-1	TGTGCCAGTAGTATTAGGGGGCGTAGTAGAAGGGGGACTGAAGCTTTCTTT	CASSIRGRSRRGTEAFF
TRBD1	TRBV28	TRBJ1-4	TGTGCCAGCAGTTGGCCCGGGACAGGGGTACCAACTAATGAAAAACTGTTTTTT	CASSWPGTGVPTNEKLFF
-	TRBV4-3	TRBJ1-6	TGCGCCAGCAGCCTTTACAGGGAGGGGTCACCCCTCCACTTT	CASSLYREGSPLHF
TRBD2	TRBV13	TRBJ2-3	TGTGCCAGCAGCGAAGGGAGGGACACAGATACGCAGTATTTT	CASSEGRDTDTQYF
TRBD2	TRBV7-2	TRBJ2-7	TGTGCCAGCAGCTTTGATGGGACTAGCGGGAGGTTAGGGGAGCAGTACTTC	CASSFDGTSGRLGEQYF
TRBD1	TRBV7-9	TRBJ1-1	TGTGCCAGCAGCTTAGGACAGGGGGCCGGGATAAACACTGAAGCTTTCTTT	CASSLGQGAGINTEAFF
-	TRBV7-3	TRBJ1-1	TGTGCCAGCAGCTTATTCGCAGGGCCCTCTGAAGCTTTCTTT	CASSLFAGPSEAFF
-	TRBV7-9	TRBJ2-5	TGTGCCAGCAGCGATTCAACTCAAGAGACCCAGTACTTC	CASSDSTQETQYF
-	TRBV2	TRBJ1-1	TGTGCCAGCGGTCGGAGGGCCATGACTTTCTTT	CASGRRAMTFF
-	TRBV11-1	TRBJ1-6	TGTGCCAGCAGCCCGGGAAGGGTCAAATCACCCCTCCACTTT	CASSPGRVKSPLHF
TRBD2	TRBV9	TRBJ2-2	TGTGCCAGCAGCGTAGTAGCGCCTAGCGGGACCGGGGAGCTGTTTTTT	CASSVVAPSGTGELFF
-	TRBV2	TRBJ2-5	TGTGCCAGCAGTGCTGATAGCGGAAACCAAGAGACCCAGTACTTC	CASSADSGNQETQYF
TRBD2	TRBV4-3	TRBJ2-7	TGCGCCAGCAGCCAAGGAATAGGGACTAGCGGCTACGAGCAGTACTTC	CASSQGIGTSGYEQYF
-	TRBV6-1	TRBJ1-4	TGTGCCAGCAGGGGCGGCAGGGAACAAGAAAAACTGTTTTTT	CASRGGREQEKLFF
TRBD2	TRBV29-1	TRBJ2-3	TGCAGCGTTACGACTAGCGGGAGCACAGATACGCAGTATTTT	CSVTTSGSTDTQYF
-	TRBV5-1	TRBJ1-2	TGCGCCAGCAGCTTGGCGACTAGTTGGGGTGGCGGCTACACCTTC	CASSLATSWGGGYTF
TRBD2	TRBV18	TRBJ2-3	TGTGCCAGCTCACCAACTAGCGCTAGCACAGATACGCAGTATTTT	CASSPTSASTDTQYF